This is a list of T cell receptor beta chains from one sample in a study of blood T cell repertoires in COVID-19. Clones were read by immunoSEQ multiplex PCR, and TCRdb kept only the in-frame ones, dropping some. The sample holds around 400,000 clones, around 87% seen once. The material sequenced was peripheral blood. The origin of the receptors is a woman in her sixties with COVID-19, enrolled during active disease. The CDR3 runs from the conserved cysteine through the conserved F or W. A D gene is named only where the DNA matches it firmly. A clone size is listed for some rows: how often the clone was seen (once, few, many), or a class if it is expanded.

j_gene: TRBJ1-2
d_gene: NA
abundance: NA
v_gene: TRBV9
CDR3nt: TGTGCCAGCAGCGTACAGGGGCCCTATGGCTACACCTTC
CDR3aa: CASSVQGPYGYTF

j_gene: TRBJ2-5
d_gene: TRBD2
abundance: NA
v_gene: TRBV5-4
CDR3nt: TGTGCCAGCAGCTGGATCAGCGGGGGGGGTCGGGAGACCCAGTACTTC
CDR3aa: CASSWISGGGRETQYF

j_gene: TRBJ2-7
d_gene: NA
abundance: once
v_gene: TRBV7-2
CDR3nt: TGTGCCAGCAGCCATGGGGGCACACTCTCCTACGAGCAGTACTTC
CDR3aa: CASSHGGTLSYEQYF

j_gene: TRBJ1-1
d_gene: TRBD1
abundance: NA
v_gene: TRBV11-1
CDR3nt: TGTGCCAGCAGCTTTCGTGGTCAGGGGGTTACTGAAGCTTTCTTT
CDR3aa: CASSFRGQGVTEAFF

j_gene: TRBJ1-5
d_gene: NA
abundance: NA
v_gene: TRBV12-3/TRBV12-4
CDR3nt: TGTGCCAGCAGTTTAATAGGGAGCCAGCCCCAGCATTTT
CDR3aa: CASSLIGSQPQHF

j_gene: TRBJ2-7
d_gene: TRBD1
abundance: NA
v_gene: TRBV5-1
CDR3nt: TGCGCCAGCAGCTCTATGGGACAGCAGTCCTACGAGCAGTACTTC
CDR3aa: CASSSMGQQSYEQYF

j_gene: TRBJ1-6
d_gene: NA
abundance: NA
v_gene: TRBV5-5
CDR3nt: TGTGCCAGCAGCCCTAATCAAGGCGGTCCGGCTTCACCCCTCCACTTT
CDR3aa: CASSPNQGGPASPLHF

j_gene: TRBJ1-5
d_gene: TRBD1
abundance: many
v_gene: TRBV9
CDR3nt: TGTGCCAGCAGCGTAGGACAGGGTAATCAGCCCCAGCATTTT
CDR3aa: CASSVGQGNQPQHF

j_gene: TRBJ2-2
d_gene: NA
abundance: NA
v_gene: TRBV28
CDR3nt: TGTGCCACCGAACCCCCCCGTCCGGGGTCCAACACCGGGGAGCTGTTTTTT
CDR3aa: CATEPPRPGSNTGELFF

j_gene: TRBJ2-1
d_gene: TRBD2
abundance: few
v_gene: TRBV2
CDR3nt: TGTGCCAGCAGTGAACCTAGCGGGGGGGCCAATGAAGAGTTCTTC
CDR3aa: CASSEPSGGANEEFF

j_gene: TRBJ2-1
d_gene: NA
abundance: NA
v_gene: TRBV7-7
CDR3nt: TGTGCTAGCAGCCTCGTCCTTGGTCCGAGCGGATCATACAATGAGCAGTTCTTC
CDR3aa: CASSLVLGPSGSYNEQFF

j_gene: TRBJ1-5
d_gene: NA
abundance: once
v_gene: TRBV5-1
CDR3nt: TGCGCCAGCAGCTTGGACGAGGGAAGCAATCAGCCCCAGCATTTT
CDR3aa: CASSLDEGSNQPQHF

j_gene: TRBJ2-5
d_gene: TRBD2
abundance: NA
v_gene: TRBV29-1
CDR3nt: TGCAGCGTTGAGCGGGGGGCCGGGGAGACCCAGTACTTC
CDR3aa: CSVERGAGETQYF

j_gene: TRBJ2-4
d_gene: NA
abundance: NA
v_gene: TRBV21-1
CDR3nt: TGTGCCACCTCTAAGCCGGGAAGGGTCAAAAACATTCAGTACTTC
CDR3aa: CATSKPGRVKNIQYF

j_gene: TRBJ1-1
d_gene: NA
abundance: NA
v_gene: TRBV10-1
CDR3nt: TGCGCCAGCAGTGCTCAGATGAACACTGAAGCTTTCTTT
CDR3aa: CASSAQMNTEAFF

j_gene: TRBJ2-6
d_gene: NA
abundance: NA
v_gene: TRBV11-3
CDR3nt: TGTGCCAGCAGCCCTCGGGGAGTCTCTGGGGCCAACGTCCTGACTTTC
CDR3aa: CASSPRGVSGANVLTF

j_gene: TRBJ2-7
d_gene: TRBD2
abundance: NA
v_gene: TRBV2
CDR3nt: TGTGCCAGCAAGCGGGAAAGGTACGAGCAGTACTTC
CDR3aa: CASKRERYEQYF

j_gene: TRBJ2-7
d_gene: NA
abundance: NA
v_gene: TRBV29-1
CDR3nt: TGCAGCGTTGGGCTGGGACAAGGCTACGAGCAGTACTTC
CDR3aa: CSVGLGQGYEQYF

j_gene: TRBJ2-7
d_gene: NA
abundance: NA
v_gene: TRBV5-6
CDR3nt: TGTGCCAGCAGCTTGGCAGTAATCCCAGATTTCACCTACGAGCAGTACTTC
CDR3aa: CASSLAVIPDFTYEQYF

j_gene: TRBJ2-4
d_gene: TRBD1
abundance: few
v_gene: TRBV6-5
CDR3nt: TGTGCCAGCAGTCTTACAGGGGTAGCCAAAAACATTCAGTACTTC
CDR3aa: CASSLTGVAKNIQYF

j_gene: TRBJ1-1
d_gene: TRBD1
abundance: once
v_gene: TRBV4-1
CDR3nt: TGCGCCAGCAGCCAAGGCTGGACAGGGGGCACACGGAACACTGAAGCTTTCTTT
CDR3aa: CASSQGWTGGTRNTEAFF

j_gene: TRBJ2-7
d_gene: TRBD2
abundance: few
v_gene: TRBV9
CDR3nt: TGTGCCAGCAGCCCTACCGGGAGGGCCATCGAGCAGTACTTC
CDR3aa: CASSPTGRAIEQYF

j_gene: TRBJ2-2
d_gene: NA
abundance: NA
v_gene: TRBV7-9
CDR3nt: TGTGCCAGCAGCTTATCCAGGGTTAGGACCGGGGAGCTGTTTTTT
CDR3aa: CASSLSRVRTGELFF

j_gene: TRBJ1-2
d_gene: NA
abundance: NA
v_gene: TRBV2
CDR3nt: TGTGCCAGCAGGGAGACAGAAACCCCACCCGGCTACACCTTC
CDR3aa: CASRETETPPGYTF

j_gene: TRBJ1-1
d_gene: TRBD1
abundance: NA
v_gene: TRBV4-2
CDR3nt: TGTGCCAGCAGCCAAACACAGGGGGGGAACACTGAAGCTTTCTTT
CDR3aa: CASSQTQGGNTEAFF

j_gene: TRBJ2-2
d_gene: TRBD2
abundance: NA
v_gene: TRBV6-2/TRBV6-3
CDR3nt: TGTGCCAGCAGCTCGGGACTAGCGGCGAACACCGGGGAGCTGTTTTTT
CDR3aa: CASSSGLAANTGELFF

j_gene: TRBJ2-2
d_gene: NA
abundance: NA
v_gene: TRBV24-1
CDR3nt: TGTGCCACCAGTGATTTGACATCCGGGGAGCTGTTTTTT
CDR3aa: CATSDLTSGELFF

j_gene: TRBJ1-5
d_gene: NA
abundance: NA
v_gene: TRBV2
CDR3nt: TGTGCCAGCAGTCCCGAAACAACAAGCAATCAGCCCCAGCATTTT
CDR3aa: CASSPETTSNQPQHF

j_gene: TRBJ2-7
d_gene: TRBD1
abundance: once
v_gene: TRBV6-1
CDR3nt: TGTGCCAGCAGTGACCGGGACAGACACTACGAGCAGTACTTC
CDR3aa: CASSDRDRHYEQYF

j_gene: TRBJ2-7
d_gene: NA
abundance: NA
v_gene: TRBV7-2
CDR3nt: TGTGCCAGCAGTGACATACAAACGGGAAACTACGAGCAGTACTTC
CDR3aa: CASSDIQTGNYEQYF

j_gene: TRBJ2-1
d_gene: NA
abundance: NA
v_gene: TRBV11-2
CDR3nt: TGTGCCAGCAGCTTAGTAGATGGAGCGGATTTCCCCTACAATGAGCAGTTCTTC
CDR3aa: CASSLVDGADFPYNEQFF

j_gene: TRBJ2-6
d_gene: NA
abundance: NA
v_gene: TRBV4-1
CDR3nt: TGCGCCAGCAGCCCTTCCGGGACTTTGGACGTCCTGACTTTC
CDR3aa: CASSPSGTLDVLTF

j_gene: TRBJ1-2
d_gene: NA
abundance: once
v_gene: TRBV19
CDR3nt: TGTGCCAGTAGTGTACAGAACAACTATGGCTACACCTTC
CDR3aa: CASSVQNNYGYTF

j_gene: TRBJ1-6
d_gene: NA
abundance: NA
v_gene: TRBV19
CDR3nt: TGTGCCAGTAATGGGGACTTCTCCTATAATTCACCCCTCCACTTT
CDR3aa: CASNGDFSYNSPLHF

j_gene: TRBJ2-5
d_gene: NA
abundance: NA
v_gene: TRBV12-3/TRBV12-4
CDR3nt: TGTGCCAGCAGTTCTTTTTACAGTGAGACCCAGTACTTC
CDR3aa: CASSSFYSETQYF

j_gene: TRBJ1-2
d_gene: NA
abundance: NA
v_gene: TRBV3-1/TRBV3-2
CDR3nt: TGTGCCAGCAGCCGACAGGACCTATCCGATGGCTACACCTTC
CDR3aa: CASSRQDLSDGYTF

j_gene: TRBJ2-2
d_gene: TRBD1
abundance: NA
v_gene: TRBV10-3
CDR3nt: TGTGCCATCAGTTGGACAGGATTGGCGGGGGAGCTGTTTTTT
CDR3aa: CAISWTGLAGELFF

j_gene: TRBJ2-3
d_gene: NA
abundance: NA
v_gene: TRBV5-4
CDR3nt: TGTGCCAGCAGCTCTACCCTTGAGACTGCGCAGTATTTT
CDR3aa: CASSSTLETAQYF

j_gene: TRBJ2-3
d_gene: TRBD2
abundance: NA
v_gene: TRBV24-1
CDR3nt: TGTGCCACCAGTGAGGATCCGGGGGGGCTAGATACGCAGTATTTT
CDR3aa: CATSEDPGGLDTQYF

j_gene: TRBJ2-3
d_gene: NA
abundance: NA
v_gene: TRBV7-3
CDR3nt: TGTGCCAGCAGCTTAATGCGGGGGCTGGGAGATACGCAGTATTTT
CDR3aa: CASSLMRGLGDTQYF

j_gene: TRBJ2-5
d_gene: TRBD2
abundance: NA
v_gene: TRBV5-1
CDR3nt: TGCGCCAGCAGCTTGGGGTCTAGCGGGGTTCAAGAGACCCAGTACTTC
CDR3aa: CASSLGSSGVQETQYF

j_gene: TRBJ2-7
d_gene: TRBD1
abundance: NA
v_gene: TRBV5-1
CDR3nt: TGCGCCAGCAGCCCTTCTGCGGGACAGGCCCTTTACGAGCAGTACTTC
CDR3aa: CASSPSAGQALYEQYF

j_gene: TRBJ1-2
d_gene: NA
abundance: NA
v_gene: TRBV4-2
CDR3nt: TGTGCCAGCAGCCAAGGAAGACAGGCTCCCTGGGGCTACACCTTC
CDR3aa: CASSQGRQAPWGYTF

j_gene: TRBJ2-2
d_gene: TRBD2
abundance: NA
v_gene: TRBV10-1
CDR3nt: TGCGCCAGCAGTGAGGCGAACCTAGCGGGGGTCACCGGGGAGCTGTTTTTT
CDR3aa: CASSEANLAGVTGELFF

j_gene: TRBJ1-4
d_gene: NA
abundance: NA
v_gene: TRBV27
CDR3nt: TGTGCCAGCAGTTCCAACCCCCCAGGGTTGACTAATGAAAAACTGTTTTTT
CDR3aa: CASSSNPPGLTNEKLFF

j_gene: TRBJ1-3
d_gene: NA
abundance: NA
v_gene: TRBV11-2
CDR3nt: TGTGCCAGCAGGAAACCGGGAGGAACTGGAAACACCATATATTTT
CDR3aa: CASRKPGGTGNTIYF

j_gene: TRBJ1-5
d_gene: NA
abundance: NA
v_gene: TRBV5-5
CDR3nt: TGTGCCAGCAGCTTGGCGCCGGTCAATCAGCCCCAGCATTTT
CDR3aa: CASSLAPVNQPQHF

j_gene: TRBJ2-1
d_gene: TRBD1
abundance: once
v_gene: TRBV28
CDR3nt: TGTGCCAGCCTGGGACAGGCTGGCTACAATGAGCAGTTCTTC
CDR3aa: CASLGQAGYNEQFF

j_gene: TRBJ2-4
d_gene: TRBD2
abundance: NA
v_gene: TRBV6-2/TRBV6-3
CDR3nt: TGTGCCAGCAGTTCCCCGCGGGGGATAGCCAAAAACATTCAGTACTTC
CDR3aa: CASSSPRGIAKNIQYF